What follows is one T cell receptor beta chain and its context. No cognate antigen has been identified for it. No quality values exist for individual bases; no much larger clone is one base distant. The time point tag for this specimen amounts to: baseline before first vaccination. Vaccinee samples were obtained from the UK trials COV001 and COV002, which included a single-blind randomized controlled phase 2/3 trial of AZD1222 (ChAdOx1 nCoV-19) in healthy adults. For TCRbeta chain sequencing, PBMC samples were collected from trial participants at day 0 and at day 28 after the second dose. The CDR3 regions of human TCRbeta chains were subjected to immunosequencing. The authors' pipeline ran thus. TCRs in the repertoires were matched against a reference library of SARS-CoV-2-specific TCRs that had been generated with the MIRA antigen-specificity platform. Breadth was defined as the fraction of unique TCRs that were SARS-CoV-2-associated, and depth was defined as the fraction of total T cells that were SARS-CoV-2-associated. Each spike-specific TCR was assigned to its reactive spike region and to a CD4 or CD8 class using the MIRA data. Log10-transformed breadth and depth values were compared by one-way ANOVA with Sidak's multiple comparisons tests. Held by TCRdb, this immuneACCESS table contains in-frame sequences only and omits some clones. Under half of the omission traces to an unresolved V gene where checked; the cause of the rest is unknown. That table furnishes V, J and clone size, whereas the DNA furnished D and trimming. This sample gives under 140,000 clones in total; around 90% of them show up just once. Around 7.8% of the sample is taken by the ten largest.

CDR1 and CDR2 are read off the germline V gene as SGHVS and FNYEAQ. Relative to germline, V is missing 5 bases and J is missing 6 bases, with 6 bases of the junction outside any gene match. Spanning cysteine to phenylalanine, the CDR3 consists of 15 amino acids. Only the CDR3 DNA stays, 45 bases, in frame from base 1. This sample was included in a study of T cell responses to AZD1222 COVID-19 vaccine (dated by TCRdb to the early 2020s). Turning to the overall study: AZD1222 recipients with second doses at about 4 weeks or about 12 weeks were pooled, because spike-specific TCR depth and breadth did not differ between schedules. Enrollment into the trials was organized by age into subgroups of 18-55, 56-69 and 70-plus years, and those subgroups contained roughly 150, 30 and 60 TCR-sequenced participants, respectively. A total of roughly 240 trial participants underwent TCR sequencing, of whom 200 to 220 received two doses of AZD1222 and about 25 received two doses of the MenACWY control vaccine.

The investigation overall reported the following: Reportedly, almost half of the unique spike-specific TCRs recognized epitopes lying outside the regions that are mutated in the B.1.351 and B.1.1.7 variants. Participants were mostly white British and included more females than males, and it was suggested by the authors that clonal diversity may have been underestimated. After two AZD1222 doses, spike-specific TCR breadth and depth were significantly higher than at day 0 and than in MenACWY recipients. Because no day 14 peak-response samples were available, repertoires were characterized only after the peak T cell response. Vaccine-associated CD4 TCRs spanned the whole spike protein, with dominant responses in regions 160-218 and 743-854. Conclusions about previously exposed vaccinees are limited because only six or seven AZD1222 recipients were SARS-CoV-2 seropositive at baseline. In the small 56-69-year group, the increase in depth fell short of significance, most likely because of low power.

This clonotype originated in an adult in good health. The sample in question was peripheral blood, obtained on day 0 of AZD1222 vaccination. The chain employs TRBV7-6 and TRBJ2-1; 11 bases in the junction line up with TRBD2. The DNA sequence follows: TGTGCCAGCAGCCATACTAGCGGGGGTGTCAATGAGCAGTTCTTC. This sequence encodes CASSHTSGGVNEQFF.